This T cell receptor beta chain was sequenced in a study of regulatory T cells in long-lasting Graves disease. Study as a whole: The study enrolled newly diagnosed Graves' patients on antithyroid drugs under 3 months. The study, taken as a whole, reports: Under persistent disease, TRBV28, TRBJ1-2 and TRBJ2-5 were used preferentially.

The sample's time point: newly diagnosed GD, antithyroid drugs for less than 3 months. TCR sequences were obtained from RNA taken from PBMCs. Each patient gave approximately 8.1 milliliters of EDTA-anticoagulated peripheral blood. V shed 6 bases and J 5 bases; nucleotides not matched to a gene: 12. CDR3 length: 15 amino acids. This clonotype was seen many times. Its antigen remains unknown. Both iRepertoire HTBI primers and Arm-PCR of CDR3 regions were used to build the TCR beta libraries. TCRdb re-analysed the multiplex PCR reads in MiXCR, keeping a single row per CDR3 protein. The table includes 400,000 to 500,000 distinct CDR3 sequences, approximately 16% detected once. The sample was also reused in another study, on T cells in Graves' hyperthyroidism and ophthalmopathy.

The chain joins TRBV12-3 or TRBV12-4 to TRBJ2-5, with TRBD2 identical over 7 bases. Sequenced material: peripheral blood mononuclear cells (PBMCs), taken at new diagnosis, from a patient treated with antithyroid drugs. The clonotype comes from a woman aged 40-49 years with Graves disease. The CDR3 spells CASSQTSLIGETQYF. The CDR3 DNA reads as TGTGCCAGCAGCCAGACTAGCCTCATCGGGGAGACCCAGTACTTC.